This T cell receptor (beta chain) was captured in a study of T cell repertoires in cytomegalovirus infection. The CDR3 extends over 17 residues, inclusive of both ends. Germline CDR1 is SGHVS and CDR2 is FQNEAQ. TCRdb itself ran the reads through MiXCR, one entry per CDR3 protein. The sample holds around 530,000 distinct CDR3 sequences, about a quarter seen once. As concerns this clonotype: No DNA is shown, since the ends of the CDR3 on it are uncertain; the CDR3 is the one TCRdb lists.

The TCR comes from a human donor in good health (CMV status not recorded). Some clones in this sample may be carry-over from other donors' samples. V usage is TRBV7-8 and J usage is TRBJ2-3. What was sequenced was PBMCs. The CDR3 region is CASSLTVAASSTDTQYF.